The T cell receptor beta chain under discussion was sequenced for a study of blood T cell repertoires in COVID-19 (TCRdb year 2020). For context, the study as a whole: Samples covering the acute and convalescent phases of COVID-19 were provided by collaborators in the United States, Italy and Spain. HLA class I and class II types, where available, came from metadata supplied by the sample provider rather than from assay-based typing. The samples were drawn from the first 160 participants of the ongoing ImmuneRACE study and from 1,254 subjects provided by 6 global collaborators. A freely available public database, intended as a resource for researchers studying the immune response to SARS-CoV-2, is where the repertoires were released. Deeply sampled blood TCRbeta repertoires from subjects exposed to, actively infected with, or recovered from COVID-19 were included in the dataset. Nearly every sample came with metadata listing a de-identified subject ID, COVID-19 status, age in years and sex. The prospective study material was composed of cDNA or gDNA derived from T cells, B-cell-depleted T cells, or PBMCs.

One collaborating source in Seattle enrolled patients during active infection and followed them longitudinally through the course of disease. Collaborating institutions collected whole blood in K2EDTA tubes following their own protocols. Collaborator samples were shipped for TCRbeta analysis as frozen whole blood, isolated PBMCs, or DNA extracted from either sample type. Study-wide conclusions, independent of this receptor: The quantity of clinical and demographic metadata differed by source and by participant and was supplied without curation.

The immunoSEQ Assay, a bias-controlled multiplex PCR, was used to amplify TCRbeta CDR3 regions from genomic DNA. From the authors' description of their analysis: The number of nucleated cells in each sample was estimated by amplification of reference gene primers within the assay. To quantify the absolute abundance of each unique TCRbeta CDR3 rearrangement, sequence reads were collapsed and filtered. For each sample, productive Simpson clonality was calculated as the square root of Simpson's diversity index over productive rearrangements. TCRdb took over this immuneACCESS table, retaining in-frame rearrangements with V and J assigned. Such tables are incomplete; in checked studies, under half of the missing clones stem from an unresolved V gene, and the remainder is unexplained. V, J and clone size were drawn from that table, and D and trimming were deduced from the DNA. The sample records approximately 290,000 clones, approximately 85% of which are singletons. The ten largest account for roughly 0.87% of the sample.

Concerning this clone: What antigen it recognizes has not been identified. The sample holds no much larger clone one base away, and base qualities are not on file.

As encoded in the germline V gene (reference sequence), CDR1 is GTSNPN while CDR2 is SVGIG. V was cut back by 5 bases and J by 2 bases, leaving a gap of 18 bases between them. From cysteine to phenylalanine, the CDR3 is 16 amino acids long. Here the CDR3 DNA is all that survives: 48 bases in frame from base 1. The specimen sequenced was peripheral blood. The rearrangement combines TRBV30 with TRBJ2-2, with the D gene possibly TRBD1 or TRBD2, each one fitting 9 bases. The sequence came from a human donor with COVID-19, enrolled during active disease. The donor label of this sample is uncertain. The sequenced DNA: TGTGCCTGGGGACAGGGGCTAGCGGGAAACACCGGGGAGCTGTTTTTT. It codes for CAWGQGLAGNTGELFF.